The entry below gives a single TCR beta chain sequence along with its context. This entry belongs to a study of TIL therapy for anti-PD-1-resistant metastatic lung cancer. Background on the study: Patients then received nivolumab; progressors got lymphodepletion, TIL and IL-2. Median patient age was about 55, ranging about 35-80 years. Most patients had lung adenocarcinoma; a few tumors were EGFR-mutant, two ALK-rearranged; half smoked currently or formerly.

Trimming shortened V by 7 bases and J by 3 bases, and 19 bases separated the two germline ends. The CDR3 sequence is 15 residues long. In germline, CDR1 is MNHNY, CDR2 SVGAGI (reference sequence). The time point denotes: pre-treatment sample, taken before nivolumab and TIL therapy. This was the immunoSEQ v3 assay. The protocol was immunoSEQ multiplex PCR, while the TCRdb copy is restricted to in-frame clones and leaves out a portion. The table shows 25,000 to 40,000 clones, with 74% occurring only once. V gene TRBV6-6 combines with J gene TRBJ2-7; the D gene is possibly TRBD2 (5 bases). The sequences come from blood, collected at baseline. This sequence originates from a woman between 30 and 79 years old with non-small cell lung cancer. The CDR3 region is CASTHGSVTSYEQYF. Here the CDR3 DNA reads TGTGCCAGCACTCACGGGTCGGTTACTAGCTACGAGCAGTACTTC.